This T cell receptor beta chain was captured in a study of T cell responses to AZD1222 COVID-19 vaccine. Whole-study findings and limits: Only five or six individuals given AZD1222 were seropositive at baseline. A reported finding is that nearly half of spike-specific TCRs target unmutated variant regions. Most donors were white British, females outnumbered males, and clonal diversity was possibly underestimated. Increased Spike-specific TCR breadth and depth were observed after two AZD1222 doses.

The V end was cut by 6 bases, the J end by 1 base, with 10 bases between. The germline V gene encodes CDR1 LNHDA and CDR2 SQIVND (reference sequence). The CDR3 has 15 amino acids. TCRdb's copy holds only in-frame clones and misses some; the assay was immunoSEQ multiplex PCR. The table shows roughly 97,000 clones, with 86% occurring only once. As regards this clone: Its specificity is unknown.

The sequence derives from an adult who received the MenACWY meningococcal vaccine as a control. Material: peripheral blood, obtained 28 days after the second dose of the MenACWY control vaccine. The rearrangement uses TRBV19 and TRBJ2-6; a possible D gene is TRBD1 (6 bases). CDR3 nucleotide sequence: TGTGCCAGTAGGGGGGCAGGGTCTGGGGCCAACGTCCTGACTTTC. Translated, it gives CASRGAGSGANVLTF. The full variable domain, its missing parts supplied by reference TRBV19 and TRBJ2-6, is DGGITQSPKYLFRKEGQNVTLSCEQNLNHDAMYWYRQDPGQGLRLIYYSQIVNDFQKGDIAEGYSVSREKKESFPLTVTSAQKNPTAFYLCASRGAGSGANVLTFGAGSRLTVL.